Listed below are T cell receptor beta chains from one sample, sequenced in a study of technical replicates of blood from four donors. Data came from immunoSEQ multiplex PCR; TCRdb stores just in-frame clones and leaves some out. The sample lists 50,000 to 70,000 clones, 75% to 90% occurring once. The specimen was PBMCs. These receptor sequences come from a human donor in good health. Some clones in this sample may be carry-over from other donors' samples. CDR3s include the opening cysteine and the closing phenylalanine or tryptophan. Fields, in order: CDR3 DNA, CDR3 protein, D gene, clone size, J gene, V gene. A D gene is named only where the DNA matches it firmly. Not all rows give a size; the values are once, few, many and, for expanded clones, a class.

TGTGCCAGCAGCAAAGTCAGCGGGATCAGGAATGAGCAGTTCTTC CASSKVSGIRNEQFF TRBD2 NA TRBJ2-1 TRBV11-2
TGTGCCAGCAGCACAACAGGGGGCTTCATCGAGCAGTACTTC CASSTTGGFIEQYF TRBD1 NA TRBJ2-7 TRBV9
TGTGCCAGTAGTATCGTGAGCTACGAGCAGTACTTC CASSIVSYEQYF NA NA TRBJ2-7 TRBV19
TGCGCCAGCAGTTCAGAACTAGCGGGAACCGATACGCAGTATTTT CASSSELAGTDTQYF TRBD2 NA TRBJ2-3 TRBV10-2
TGTGCCAGCAGCTCGGGGGGGGGCCCCACTGAAGCTTTCTTT CASSSGGGPTEAFF NA NA TRBJ1-1 TRBV7-9
TGTGCCAGCAGCTTAGGGGGCGGGGGAAGTAACACTGAAGCTTTCTTT CASSLGGGGSNTEAFF NA NA TRBJ1-1 TRBV7-6
TGTGCCAGCAGCTTAGGACAGGGTAATGAAAAACTGTTTTTT CASSLGQGNEKLFF TRBD1 NA TRBJ1-4 TRBV7-6
TGTGCCAGCAGTGGATCCGGGAAAAGTTCACCCCTCCACTTT CASSGSGKSSPLHF NA NA TRBJ1-6 TRBV2
TGCGCCAGCAGCCAAGACAGGGGCACTGAAGCTTTCTTT CASSQDRGTEAFF NA NA TRBJ1-1 TRBV4-3
TGTGCCAGCAGTGAAGACAGGGTCCCTGGAAACACCATATATTTT CASSEDRVPGNTIYF NA NA TRBJ1-3 TRBV2
TGTGCCAGTAGTGACCAGGGTCCCCGCACAGATACGCAGTATTTT CASSDQGPRTDTQYF NA once TRBJ2-3 TRBV19
TGCGCCACCAGTCGGGAGAACCAAGAGACCCAGTACTTC CATSRENQETQYF NA NA TRBJ2-5 TRBV10-1
TGTGCCAGTAGAAGTTCGGCCTATAATTCACCCCTCCACTTT CASRSSAYNSPLHF NA NA TRBJ1-6 TRBV19
TGTGCCAGCAGCTTGGGGACTAGCGGGAGCACCGGGGAGCTGTTTTTT CASSLGTSGSTGELFF TRBD2 NA TRBJ2-2 TRBV7-2
TGTGCCAGTCCCGGTGCCAACTATGGCTACACCTTC CASPGANYGYTF NA once TRBJ1-2 TRBV9
TGTGCCAGCAGCCCCGGACTAGCGGGGGAGGTGGGTACGCAGTATTTT CASSPGLAGEVGTQYF TRBD2 few TRBJ2-3 TRBV9
TGTGCCAGCTCATTCGGACAGAACTACGAGCAGTACTTC CASSFGQNYEQYF NA NA TRBJ2-7 TRBV18
TGTGCCAGCAGCTTAATTTCAGGAAACTCTGGAAACACCATATATTTT CASSLISGNSGNTIYF NA NA TRBJ1-3 TRBV7-9
TGTGCCATCAGCCCAGGCCAGCACGCAACTAATGAAAAACTGTTTTTT CAISPGQHATNEKLFF NA once TRBJ1-4 TRBV10-3
TGTGCCAGTAGTATAGACGGTACAGGGGCAATGTTGGGCTACACCTTC CASSIDGTGAMLGYTF TRBD1 NA TRBJ1-2 TRBV19
TGCAGCGTTGACCGACCCAGCGGAACCTACAATGAGCAGTTCTTC CSVDRPSGTYNEQFF NA NA TRBJ2-1 TRBV29-1
TGTGCCAGCAGCTCCTTGGCGGGACAGGGAACCTACGAGCAGTACTTC CASSSLAGQGTYEQYF TRBD1 many TRBJ2-7 TRBV13
TGTGCCAGCAGCTCATCGGACAGGGCCGGCTATGGCTACACCTTC CASSSSDRAGYGYTF TRBD1 NA TRBJ1-2 TRBV9
TGTGCCAGCTCACCCGCTAGCGGCTCCTACAATGAGCAGTTCTTC CASSPASGSYNEQFF TRBD2 NA TRBJ2-1 TRBV18